Shown below are 15 T cell receptor beta chains from a single sample sequenced in a study of vaccination effects on CD4 cells after COVID-19. Antigen-specific CD4+ T cells expanded by the ViraFEST assay with viral peptide pools were then sequenced. Researchers isolated CD4+ T cells once approximately eleven days of culture had elapsed. Nucleocapsid antibody tests were negative, and the vaccine recipients had no prior SARS-CoV-2 infection. Data came from immunoSEQ multiplex PCR; TCRdb stores just in-frame clones and leaves some out. The sample records 73,000 or so clones, around 81% being singletons. Their specific antigens are unknown. The sequenced sample was CD4+ T cells from PBMCs cultured with SARS-CoV-2 spike peptides, obtained before COVID-19 vaccination. These receptors were obtained from a human donor who received a COVID-19 vaccine.

The chain employs TRBV5-1 and TRBJ1-1; unclear D gene. Germline CDR1 SGHRS, CDR2 YFSETQ. Trimming shortened V by 2 bases and J by 0 bases, and 11 bases separated the two germline ends. The CDR3 consists of 15 residues. CDR3 bases: TGCGCCAGCAGCTTTTATCCGGGGATGAACACTGAAGCTTTCTTT. Protein: CASSFYPGMNTEAFF.

The J gene is TRBJ2-3, the V gene TRBV14, with 8 bases lining up with TRBD2. CDR3 length equals 15 residues. Germline V lookup: CDR1 SGHDN, CDR2 FVKESK. The V gene end was trimmed by 2 bases and the J gene end by 7 bases; junction bases not matched to a gene: 8. The CDR3, as DNA: TGTGCCAGCAGCCAACTAGCGGGCGACCGTAATACGCAGTATTTT. Its translation is CASSQLAGDRNTQYF.

This clone has more than one count but fewer than ten. The V gene is TRBV7-7, the J gene TRBJ1-1; TRBD1 is a possible D gene (6 bases). Germline CDR1 SSHAT, CDR2 FNYEAQ (reference sequence). The germline V and J ends were trimmed by 1 base and 3 bases, with 6 bases remaining between them. The CDR3 has 13 residues. CDR3 amino acids: CASSLDRDTEAFF. CDR3 DNA sequence: TGTGCCAGCAGCTTAGACAGGGACACTGAAGCTTTCTTT. Full variable domain (missing parts from reference TRBV7-7 and TRBJ1-1): GAGVSQSPRYKVTKRGQDVTLRCDPISSHATLYWYQQALGQGPEFLTYFNYEAQPDKSGLPSDRFSAERPEGSISTLTIQRTEQRDSAMYRCASSLDRDTEAFFGQGTRLTVV.

This chain uses TRBV2 with TRBJ1-5, with D maybe TRBD1 (6 bases). Germline CDR1 SNHLY, CDR2 FYNNEI. The CDR3 extends over 14 amino acids. Between the trimmed V and J ends, which lost 5 bases and 6 bases, there was a span of 14 bases. The CDR3 here is CASSFTGAGQPQHF. Written as DNA, the CDR3 is TGTGCCAGCAGTTTCACGGGGGCGGGTCAGCCCCAGCATTTT.

The chain links TRBV9 to TRBJ1-1; D may be TRBD1 (6 bases). Trimming removed 0 bases from V and 7 bases from J, with 13 bases in between. The CDR3 consists of 14 residues. Germline CDR1 is SGDLS and CDR2 is YYNGEE. DNA of the CDR3: TGTGCCAGCAGCGTAGATTTGGGGGCCGGTGAAGCTTTCTTT. Its protein product is CASSVDLGAGEAFF.

This sequence joins TRBV6-5 and TRBJ1-2; TRBD1 aligns across 7 bases. The CDR3 has 13 residues. Germline CDR1 reads MNHEY; CDR2 reads SVGAGI. The V and J ends lost 6 bases and 10 bases, in that order; junction bases with no gene match: 11. For the CDR3, the DNA is TGTGCCAGCAGCCAAACGGACAGGAAGGCCTACACCTTC. It codes for CASSQTDRKAYTF.

The CDR3, as DNA: TGTGCCAGCAGGGCGGGTTCAACCAACTATGGCTACACCTTC. It is translated as CASRAGSTNYGYTF. The chain combines TRBV5-6 with TRBJ1-2; D is undetermined. Germline V gives CDR1 SGHDT, CDR2 YYEEEE. Trimming stripped 5 bases from V and 2 bases from J, with 13 bases between. This CDR3 has 14 amino acids.

This clone came up a few times. This sample includes further DNA sequences coding for the same CDR3. The chain uses TRBV7-3 and TRBJ2-2, with unresolved D. V lost 4 bases and J 0 bases, leaving 6 bases between the germline ends. From germline, CDR1 is SGHTA and CDR2 FQGTGA. The CDR3 is 14 residues long. In DNA form, the CDR3 reads TGTGCCAGCAGCTCACCCGCGAACACCGGGGAGCTGTTTTTT. The encoded protein is CASSSPANTGELFF. Using reference TRBV7-3 and TRBJ2-2 for the parts outside the CDR3, the full variable domain is GAGVSQTPSNKVTEKGKYVELRCDPISGHTALYWYRQSLGQGPEFLIYFQGTGAADDSGLPNDRFFAVRPEGSVSTLKIQRTERGDSAVYLCASSSPANTGELFFGEGSRLTVL.

V gene TRBV7-8 combines with J gene TRBJ2-3; D assignment may be TRBD1 or TRBD2 (5 bases each). The germline gives CDR1 SGHVS, CDR2 FQNEAQ. The CDR3 is 16 residues long. V was cut by 7 bases and J by 4 bases, with 21 bases left in between. CDR3 region: CASTFRRDPRPDTQYF. For the CDR3, the DNA is TGTGCCAGCACCTTCCGCCGGGACCCCAGACCAGATACGCAGTATTTT.

This clone was counted between two and nine times. The chain recombines TRBV6-4 with TRBJ1-1; D is possibly TRBD1 (6 bases). V gave up 7 bases and J gave up 3 bases, with 15 bases separating them. CDR3 size: 14 residues. From germline, CDR1 is MRHNA and CDR2 SNTAGT. The CDR3: CASTAGGLDTEAFF. Here the CDR3 DNA reads TGTGCCAGCACCGCCGGGGGCCTCGACACTGAAGCTTTCTTT.

The chain has TRBV2 and TRBJ2-7; TRBD1 is a possible D gene (6 bases). The CDR3 runs 14 residues. V was shortened by 1 base and J by 3 bases, with 10 bases between the two germline ends. CDR1 SNHLY and CDR2 FYNNEI come from the germline V gene. CDR3 in amino acids: CASSEGQGLYEQYV. The CDR3 nucleotides are TGTGCCAGCAGTGAAGGGCAGGGGCTCTACGAGCAGTACGTC.

This sequence joins TRBV21-1 and TRBJ1-1. TRBV21-1 is reported as a pseudogene. This CDR3 region has 14 residues. Here the CDR3 DNA reads TGTGCCAGCAGCAAAGAGGGCATGAACACTGAAGCTTTCTTT. Amino acid sequence: CASSKEGMNTEAFF.

Only a few counts were recorded for this clone. Here the CDR3 DNA reads TGCAGCGTTGAGTTGGGAATAGGTCAGCCCCAGCATTTT. It specifies CSVELGIGQPQHF. V and J are TRBV29-1 and TRBJ1-5; D is ambiguous. Germline CDR1 SQVTM, CDR2 ANQGSEA. This CDR3 has 13 residues. Trimming took 3 bases from V and 6 from J, leaving 12 bases between them.

The chain is built from TRBV30 and TRBJ2-1, with D unresolved. Trimming removed 1 base at V and 1 base at J, with 5 bases between. CDR3 length: 13 amino acids. Germline-derived CDR1 and CDR2 are GTSNPN and SVGIG (reference sequence). The CDR3 loop reads CAWSAQSYNEQFF. The CDR3 region has the DNA TGTGCCTGGAGTGCGCAGTCCTACAATGAGCAGTTCTTC. Supplemented by reference TRBV30 and TRBJ2-1, the full variable domain reads SQTIHQWPATLVQPVGSPLSLECTVEGTSNPNLYWYRQAAGRGLQLLFYSVGIGQISSEVPQNLSASRPQDRQFILSSKKLLLSDSGFYLCAWSAQSYNEQFFGPGTRLTVL.

This clone appeared a single time. The gene calls are TRBV24-1 and TRBJ1-4; 7 nucleotides match TRBD1. Per the germline V gene, CDR1 is KGHDR and CDR2 is SFDVKD. The CDR3 totals 14 residues. Trimming removed 2 bases from V and 7 bases from J; junction bases left unmatched: 3. CDR3 in amino acids: CATSDSRQGEKLFF. CDR3 bases: TGTGCCACCAGTGATTCCCGACAGGGTGAAAAACTGTTTTTT.